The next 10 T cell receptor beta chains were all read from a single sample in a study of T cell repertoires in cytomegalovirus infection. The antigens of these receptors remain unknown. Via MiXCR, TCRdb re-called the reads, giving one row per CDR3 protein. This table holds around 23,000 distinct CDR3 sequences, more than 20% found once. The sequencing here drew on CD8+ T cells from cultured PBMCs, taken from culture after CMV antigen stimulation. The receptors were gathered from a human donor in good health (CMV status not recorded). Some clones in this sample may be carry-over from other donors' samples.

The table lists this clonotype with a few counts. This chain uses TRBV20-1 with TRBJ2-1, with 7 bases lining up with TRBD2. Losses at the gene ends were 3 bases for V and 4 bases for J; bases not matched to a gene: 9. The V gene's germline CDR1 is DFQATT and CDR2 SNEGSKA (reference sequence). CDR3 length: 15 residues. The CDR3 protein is CSASFLGRGYNEQFF. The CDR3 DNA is TGCAGTGCTAGTTTTTTGGGGAGGGGATACAATGAGCAGTTCTTC.

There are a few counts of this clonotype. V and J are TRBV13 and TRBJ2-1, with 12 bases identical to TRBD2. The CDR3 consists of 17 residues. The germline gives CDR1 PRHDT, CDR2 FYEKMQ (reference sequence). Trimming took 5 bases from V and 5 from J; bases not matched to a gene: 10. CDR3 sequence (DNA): TGTGCCAGCAGCCCTCTAGCGGGGGGGCTTAACGACAATGAGCAGTTCTTC. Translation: CASSPLAGGLNDNEQFF.

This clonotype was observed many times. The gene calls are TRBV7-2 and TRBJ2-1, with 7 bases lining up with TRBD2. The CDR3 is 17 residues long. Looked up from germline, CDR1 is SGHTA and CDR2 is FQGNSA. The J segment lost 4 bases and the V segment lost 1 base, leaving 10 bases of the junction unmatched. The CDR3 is CASSLGSWRGSYNEQFF. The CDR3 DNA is TGTGCCAGCAGCTTAGGTTCTTGGCGGGGGAGTTACAATGAGCAGTTCTTC.

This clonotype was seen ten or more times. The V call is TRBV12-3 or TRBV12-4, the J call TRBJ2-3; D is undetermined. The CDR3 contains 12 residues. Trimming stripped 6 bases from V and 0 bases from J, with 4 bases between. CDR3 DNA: TGTGCCAGCAGCCACAGCACAGATACGCAGTATTTT. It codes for CASSHSTDTQYF.

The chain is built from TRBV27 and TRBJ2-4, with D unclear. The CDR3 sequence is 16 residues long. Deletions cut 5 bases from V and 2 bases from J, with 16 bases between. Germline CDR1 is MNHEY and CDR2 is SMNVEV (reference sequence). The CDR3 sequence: CASSPKVYTTKNIQYF. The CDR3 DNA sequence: TGTGCCAGCAGTCCGAAGGTGTACACAACCAAAAACATTCAGTACTTC.

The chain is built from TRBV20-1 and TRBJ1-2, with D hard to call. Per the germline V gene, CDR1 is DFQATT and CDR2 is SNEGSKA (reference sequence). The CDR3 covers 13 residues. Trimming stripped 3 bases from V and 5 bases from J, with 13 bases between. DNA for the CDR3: TGCAGTGCTAGTAGCGGGCGATATTATGGCTACACCTTC. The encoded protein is CSASSGRYYGYTF.

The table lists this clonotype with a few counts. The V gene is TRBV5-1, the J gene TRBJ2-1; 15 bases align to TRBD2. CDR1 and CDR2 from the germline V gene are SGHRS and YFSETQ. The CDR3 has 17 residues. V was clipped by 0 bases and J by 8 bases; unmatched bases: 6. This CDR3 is CASSLGTSGGAGDEQFF. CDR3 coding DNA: TGCGCCAGCAGCTTGGGGACTAGCGGGGGGGCGGGGGATGAGCAGTTCTTC.

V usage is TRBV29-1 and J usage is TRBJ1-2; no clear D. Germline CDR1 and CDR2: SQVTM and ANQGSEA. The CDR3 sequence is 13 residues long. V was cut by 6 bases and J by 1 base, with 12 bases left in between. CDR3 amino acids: CSVEERGNYGYTF. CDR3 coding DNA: TGCAGCGTGGAGGAGCGGGGTAACTATGGCTACACCTTC.

The CDR3 nucleotides read TGCGCCAGCAGCCCGACCGGGCCGGGGGCAGGCTATGGCTACACCTTC. Encoded protein: CASSPTGPGAGYGYTF. V usage is TRBV4-1 and J usage is TRBJ1-2; tentatively, D is TRBD1 (6 bases). Per germline, CDR1 MGHRA and CDR2 YSYEKL. This CDR3 contains 16 residues. V was pared by 4 bases and J by 4 bases, with 19 bases between.

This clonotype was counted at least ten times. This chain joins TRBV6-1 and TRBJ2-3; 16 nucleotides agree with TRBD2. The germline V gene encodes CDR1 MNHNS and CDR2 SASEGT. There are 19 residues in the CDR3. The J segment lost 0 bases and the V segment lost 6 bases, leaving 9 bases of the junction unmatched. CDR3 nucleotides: TGTGCCAGCAGCTCTACCGGGACTAGCGGGGGGGCTAGCACAGATACGCAGTATTTT. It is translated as CASSSTGTSGGASTDTQYF.